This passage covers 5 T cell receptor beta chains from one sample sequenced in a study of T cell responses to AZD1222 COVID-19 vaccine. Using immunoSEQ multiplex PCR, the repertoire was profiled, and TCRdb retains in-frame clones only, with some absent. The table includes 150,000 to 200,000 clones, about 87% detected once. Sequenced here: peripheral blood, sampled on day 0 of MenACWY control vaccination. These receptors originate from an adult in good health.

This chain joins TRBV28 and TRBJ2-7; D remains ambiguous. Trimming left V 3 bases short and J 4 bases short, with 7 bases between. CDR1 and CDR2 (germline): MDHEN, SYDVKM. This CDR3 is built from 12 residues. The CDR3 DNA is TGTGCCAGCAGTTTGCTTATATACGAGCAGTACTTC. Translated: CASSLLIYEQYF. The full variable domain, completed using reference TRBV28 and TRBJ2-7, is DVKVTQSSRYLVKRTGEKVFLECVQDMDHENMFWYRQDPGLGLRLIYFSYDVKMKEKGDIPEGYSVSREKKERFSLILESASTNQTSMYLCASSLLIYEQYFGPGTRLTVT.

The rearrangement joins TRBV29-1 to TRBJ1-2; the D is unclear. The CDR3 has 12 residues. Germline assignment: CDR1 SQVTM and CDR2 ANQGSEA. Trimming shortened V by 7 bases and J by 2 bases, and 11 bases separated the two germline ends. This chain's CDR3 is CSGQVLNYGYTF. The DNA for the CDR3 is TGCAGCGGACAAGTCCTCAACTATGGCTACACCTTC.

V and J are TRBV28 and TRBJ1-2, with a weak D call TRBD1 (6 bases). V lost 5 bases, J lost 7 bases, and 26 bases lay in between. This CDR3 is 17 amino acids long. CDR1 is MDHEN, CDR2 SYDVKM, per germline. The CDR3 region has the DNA TGTGCCAGCAGTCCCTCCCCCGGGGCGGGGGCCAGGGGTGGCTACACCTTC. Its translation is CASSPSPGAGARGGYTF.

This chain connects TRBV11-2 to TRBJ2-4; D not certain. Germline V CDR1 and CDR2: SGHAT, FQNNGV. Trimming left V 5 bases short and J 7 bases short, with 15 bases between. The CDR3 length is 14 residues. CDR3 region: CASSPPSEANIQYF. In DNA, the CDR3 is TGTGCCAGCAGCCCACCTTCAGAGGCCAACATTCAGTACTTC.

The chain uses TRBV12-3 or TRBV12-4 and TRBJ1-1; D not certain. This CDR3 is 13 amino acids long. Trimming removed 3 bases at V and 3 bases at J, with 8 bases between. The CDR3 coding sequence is TGTGCCAGCAGTTTGAACGGATACACTGAAGCTTTCTTT. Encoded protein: CASSLNGYTEAFF.